This T cell receptor (beta chain) was sequenced for a study of vaccination and CD4 T cells after COVID-19. Across the study: Two of the convalescents were Hispanic, and the group consisted of six males and four females.

The Oncomine TCR Beta short-read assay was applied to DNA of cultured CD4+ T cells. TCRdb called the PCR reads again in MiXCR, with one record for every CDR3 protein. The sample carries fewer than 2,500 distinct CDR3 sequences, about 21% recorded once. Comment on this clonotype: The antigen is undetermined.

Study-wide findings and caveats: Only after vaccination were a median about 87% of convalescents' reactive clones seen.

Regarding treatment: roughly 10-day PBMC culture with coronavirus spike peptide pools or control peptides (ViraFEST assay). The unexposed donor provided CD4+ T cells, which were taken before the COVID-19 pandemic (2011-2018). By negative selection, CD4+ T cells were isolated once culture had run for approximately 9 days. The sequenced sample consisted of CD4+ T cells from blood, cultured in vitro. The receptor was derived from a human donor in good health.

The CDR3 is CASSFGGRQNTGELFF. CDR3 DNA sequence: TGTGCCAGCAGTTTCGGCGGAAGGCAGAACACCGGGGAGCTGTTTTTT. This sequence joins TRBV28 and TRBJ2-2, with D unclear. The CDR3 runs 16 residues. The germline V and J ends were trimmed by 3 bases and 1 base, with 12 bases remaining between them. Germline loops: CDR1 MDHEN, CDR2 SYDVKM.